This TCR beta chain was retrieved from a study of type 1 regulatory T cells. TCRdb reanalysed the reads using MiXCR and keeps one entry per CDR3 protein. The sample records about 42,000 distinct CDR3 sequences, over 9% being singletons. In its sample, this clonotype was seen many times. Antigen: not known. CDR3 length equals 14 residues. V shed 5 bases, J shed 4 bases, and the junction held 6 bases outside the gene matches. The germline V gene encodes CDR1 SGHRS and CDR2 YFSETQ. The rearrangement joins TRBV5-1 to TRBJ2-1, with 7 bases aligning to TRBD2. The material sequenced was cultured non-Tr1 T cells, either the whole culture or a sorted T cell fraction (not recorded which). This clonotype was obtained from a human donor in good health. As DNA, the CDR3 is TGCGCCAGCAGTCCGGACGGGAGGTACAATGAGCAGTTCTTC. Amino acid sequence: CASSPDGRYNEQFF.